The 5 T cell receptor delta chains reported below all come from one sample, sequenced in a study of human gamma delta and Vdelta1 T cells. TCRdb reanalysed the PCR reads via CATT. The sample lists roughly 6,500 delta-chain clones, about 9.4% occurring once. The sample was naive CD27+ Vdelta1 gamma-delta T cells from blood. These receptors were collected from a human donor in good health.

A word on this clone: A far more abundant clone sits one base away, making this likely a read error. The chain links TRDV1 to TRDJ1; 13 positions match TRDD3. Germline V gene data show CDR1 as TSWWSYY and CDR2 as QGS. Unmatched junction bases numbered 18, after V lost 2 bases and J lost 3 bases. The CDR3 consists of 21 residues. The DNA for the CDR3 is TGTGCTCTTGGGGAAGCTCATTCGGGGTACTGGGGGATACGAGGTCCCGATAAACTCATCTTT. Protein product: CALGEAHSGYWGIRGPDKLIF.

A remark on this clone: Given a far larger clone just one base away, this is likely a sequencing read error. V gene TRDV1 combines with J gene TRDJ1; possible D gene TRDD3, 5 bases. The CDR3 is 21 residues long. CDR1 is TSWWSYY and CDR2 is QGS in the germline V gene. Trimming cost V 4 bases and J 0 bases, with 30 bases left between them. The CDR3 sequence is CALGAISGHTPGRTYTDKLIF. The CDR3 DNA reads TGTGCTCTTGGGGCCATCTCAGGCCATACGCCAGGGCGGACCTACACCGATAAACTCATCTTT.

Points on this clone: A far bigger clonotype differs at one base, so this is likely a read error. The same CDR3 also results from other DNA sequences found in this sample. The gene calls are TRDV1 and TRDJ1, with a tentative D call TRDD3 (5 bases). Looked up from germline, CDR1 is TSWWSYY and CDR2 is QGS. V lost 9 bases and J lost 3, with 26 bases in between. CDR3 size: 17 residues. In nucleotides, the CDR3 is TGTGCTCTGGAATACGCGGGCAAACGTATAAAAGCCGATAAACTCATCTTT. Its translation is CALEYAGKRIKADKLIF.

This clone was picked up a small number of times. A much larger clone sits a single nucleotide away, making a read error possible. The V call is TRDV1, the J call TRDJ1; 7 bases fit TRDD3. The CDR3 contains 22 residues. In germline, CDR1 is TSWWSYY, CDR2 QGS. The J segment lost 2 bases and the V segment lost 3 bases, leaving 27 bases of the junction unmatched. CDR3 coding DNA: TGTGCTCTTGGGGACCGCCGATCGGTCTCCAGACCTGCAGGCTGGGGGACCGATAAACTCATCTTT. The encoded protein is CALGDRRSVSRPAGWGTDKLIF.

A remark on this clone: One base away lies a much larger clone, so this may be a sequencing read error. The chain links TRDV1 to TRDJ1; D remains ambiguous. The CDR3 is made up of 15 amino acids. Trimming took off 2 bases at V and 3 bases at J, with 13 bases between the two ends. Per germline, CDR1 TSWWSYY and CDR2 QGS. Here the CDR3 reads CALGERPIPADKLIF. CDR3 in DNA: TGTGCTCTTGGGGAAAGGCCGATCCCCGCCGATAAACTCATCTTT.